What follows are 10 T cell receptor beta chains derived from one specimen sequenced in a study of OX40 agonist ivuxolimab in advanced cancers. Assay: immunoSEQ multiplex PCR; the TCRdb copy retains only in-frame clones and omits some. The sample contains approximately 70,000 clones, roughly 80% of which appear only once. The material sequenced was CD4+ or CD8+ T cells sorted from blood, taken in a trial of the OX40 agonist ivuxolimab. The receptors derive from an adult with an advanced solid tumor such as melanoma, head and neck, liver or kidney cancer.

In this sample, this clone turned up once. This chain joins TRBV30 and TRBJ2-3; a weak D match, TRBD2 (5 bases). Trimming cost V 1 base and J 5 bases, with 16 bases left between them. CDR1 and CDR2 from the germline V gene are GTSNPN and SVGIG (reference sequence). This CDR3 contains 15 residues. The CDR3 is CAWSAGLGPRDTQYF. The CDR3 DNA reads TGTGCCTGGAGTGCCGGACTCGGTCCCCGAGATACGCAGTATTTT.

The chain couples TRBV28 to TRBJ2-6; D gene unclear. Germline CDR1 and CDR2: MDHEN and SYDVKM. The germline V and J ends were trimmed by 6 bases and 0 bases, with 9 bases remaining between them. This CDR3 contains 15 residues. The CDR3 spells CASSPRGSGANVLTF. CDR3 coding DNA: TGTGCCAGCAGCCCCCGAGGCTCTGGGGCCAACGTCCTGACTTTC. Full variable domain (missing parts from reference TRBV28 and TRBJ2-6): DVKVTQSSRYLVKRTGEKVFLECVQDMDHENMFWYRQDPGLGLRLIYFSYDVKMKEKGDIPEGYSVSREKKERFSLILESASTNQTSMYLCASSPRGSGANVLTFGAGSRLTVL.

The chain employs TRBV11-2 and TRBJ2-1, with TRBD2 matching over 7 bases. CDR1 is SGHAT and CDR2 is FQNNGV in the germline V gene. The V segment lost 6 bases and the J segment 0 bases; nucleotides outside the gene matches: 8. The CDR3 extends over 16 amino acids. CDR3 amino acids: CASRPIAGSSYNEQFF. The DNA of the CDR3 is TGTGCCAGCAGACCGATAGCGGGCAGCTCCTACAATGAGCAGTTCTTC.

The chain joins TRBV7-3 to TRBJ2-6; unclear D gene. This CDR3 is 14 amino acids long. Germline CDR1 is SGHTA and CDR2 is FQGTGA. Trimming stripped 3 bases from V and 0 bases from J, with 3 bases between. CDR3 amino acids: CASSLTSGANVLTF. The CDR3 DNA follows: TGTGCCAGCAGCTTGACCTCTGGGGCCAACGTCCTGACTTTC.

This clone was recorded once. V usage is TRBV5-1 and J usage is TRBJ2-1; 9 bases are shared with TRBD2. This CDR3 is built from 17 residues. CDR1 and CDR2 (germline): SGHRS, YFSETQ. Trimming at V came to 0 bases and at J to 0 bases, leaving 4 bases not matched to a gene. In DNA, the CDR3 is TGCGCCAGCAGCTTGGGGGGTAGCGGGAGCTCCTACAATGAGCAGTTCTTC. This codes for CASSLGGSGSSYNEQFF.

This clone was recorded once. The chain uses TRBV7-9 and TRBJ2-7; 10 nucleotides line up with TRBD1. The germline V gene encodes CDR1 SEHNR and CDR2 FQNEAQ (reference sequence). The V and J ends lost 5 bases and 1 base, in that order; junction bases with no gene match: 5. This CDR3 is 15 amino acids long. DNA of the CDR3: TGTGCCAGCAGCATTGGGACAGGGGTTTCCTACGAGCAGTACTTC. Its protein product is CASSIGTGVSYEQYF. The whole variable domain, filled in from reference TRBV7-9 and TRBJ2-7, reads DTGVSQNPRHKITKRGQNVTFRCDPISEHNRLYWYRQTLGQGPEFLTYFQNEAQLEKSRLLSDRFSAERPKGSFSTLEIQRTEQGDSAMYLCASSIGTGVSYEQYFGPGTRLTVT.

The J gene is TRBJ2-7, the V gene TRBV11-3; 8 positions match TRBD2. The CDR3 runs 17 residues. With V trimmed by 0 bases and J by 5 bases, 12 bases remained unmatched. The germline V gene encodes CDR1 SGHNT and CDR2 YENEEA. The CDR3 nucleotides read TGTGCCAGCAGCTTAGAAGGGCTAGCGGGCGGCTGGGACGAGCAGTACTTC. This translates into CASSLEGLAGGWDEQYF.

This chain joins TRBV6-1 and TRBJ2-1; D perhaps matches TRBD1 (6 bases). With 8 bases removed from V and 7 bases from J, the gap between germline ends came to 15 bases. CDR3 length: 13 amino acids. The germline V gene has CDR1 MNHNS and CDR2 SASEGT. The CDR3 is CASGSQGRNEQFF. CDR3 nucleotides: TGTGCCAGCGGTTCACAGGGTAGGAATGAGCAGTTCTTC.

This clone has more than one count but fewer than ten. The V and J genes are TRBV7-3 and TRBJ2-2, with 12 bases that match TRBD2. V gave up 5 bases and J gave up 6 bases; unmatched junction bases: 4. Per germline, CDR1 SGHTA and CDR2 FQGTGA. The CDR3 totals 15 residues. CDR3 in amino acids: CASSLAGGLAGELFF. Here the CDR3 DNA reads TGTGCCAGCAGCCTAGCGGGGGGGCTGGCCGGGGAGCTGTTTTTT.

The chain carries TRBV6-6 and TRBJ2-7; D is perhaps TRBD2 (5 bases). V was cut by 6 bases and J by 1 base, with 16 bases left in between. This CDR3 contains 15 residues. Per germline, CDR1 MNHNY and CDR2 SVGAGI (reference sequence). The CDR3 reads CASSSHSTGSYEQYF. CDR3 DNA: TGTGCCAGCAGCTCACACTCCACGGGGTCCTACGAGCAGTACTTC.